The clone carrying this T cell receptor (beta chain) was detected many times. Antigen unknown. TCRdb re-called the 5' RACE reads through MiXCR, storing one row per CDR3 protein. The table shows over 35,000 distinct CDR3 sequences, with about 10% occurring only once. This entry is derived from a study of spatial heterogeneity in lung cancer. Study information: Samples came from approximately 65 TRACERx patients with untreated early-stage lung cancer. PBMC samples from follow-up, where available, were sequenced a median of approximately 24 months after resection. General study results and limits: Compared with follow-up, resection was when ubiquitous expanded tumor TCRs appeared in blood more.

Time point of the sample: blood at routine non-recurrence follow-up after resection. Unsorted tumor, nontumor lung tissue or cryopreserved PBMC supplied the whole RNA. This CDR3 contains 15 residues. With 0 bases clipped from V and 10 bases from J, the junction kept 8 bases outside the gene matches. Germline CDR1 GTSNPN, CDR2 SVGIG (reference sequence). The TCR was taken from a female donor with early-stage non-small cell lung cancer. The chain is built from TRBV30 and TRBJ2-1, with TRBD2 matching over 11 bases. Here the sequenced sample was PBMCs, taken at follow-up. CDR3 DNA sequence: TGTGCCTGGAGTGTAGGTAGCGGGGGGGCCTGGGAGCAGTTCTTC. Its protein product is CAWSVGSGGAWEQFF.